Listed below are T cell receptor beta chains from one sample, sequenced in a study of identical twins. TCRdb re-derived calls from the 5' RACE reads in MiXCR, one entry per CDR3 protein. The table includes some 330,000 distinct CDR3 sequences, 8.5% to 10% detected once. The sample taken for sequencing was naive T cells sorted from blood. The origin of the receptors is a woman in her forties or fifties in good health. Both conserved end residues are part of each CDR3. D genes are given only for firm matches. The size of a clone is reported for some rows only, either as once, few or many, or as a class for expanded clones.

V,D,size,J,length,DNA,CDR3
TRBV9,.,.,TRBJ2-3,12,TGTGCCAGCAGCAGAAGGGGTGGTACGCAGTATTTT,CASSRRGGTQYF
TRBV12-3/TRBV12-4,TRBD2,few,TRBJ2-2,17,TGTGCCAGAGTGGGACTAGCGGGAGGACGATACACCGGGGAGCTGTTTTTT,CARVGLAGGRYTGELFF
TRBV5-1,.,few,TRBJ1-1,11,TGCGCCAGCAAGAAGGGGGAGGAAGCTTTCTTT,CASKKGEEAFF
TRBV6-6,.,few,TRBJ1-5,14,TGTGCCAGCAGTGCCTTTGCGGTTGGTCAGCCCCAGCATTTT,CASSAFAVGQPQHF
TRBV20-1,.,many,TRBJ1-1,11,TGCAGTGCTAGAACGGACCGGGAAGCTTTCTTT,CSARTDREAFF
TRBV20-1,.,few,TRBJ2-7,11,TGCAGTGCTAGACGCGACCACGAGCAGTACTTC,CSARRDHEQYF
TRBV5-5,TRBD2,few,TRBJ2-1,16,TGTGCCAGCAGCTGGATGATGGCGGGGGCCTACAATGAGCAGTTCTTC,CASSWMMAGAYNEQFF
TRBV12-3/TRBV12-4,.,many,TRBJ2-7,14,TGTGCCAGCAGTTTATTTCGCAGACCCTACGAGCAGTACTTC,CASSLFRRPYEQYF
TRBV24-1,.,many,TRBJ1-5,15,TGTGCCACCAGTGATTCAGGATCTCTCAGTCAGCCCCAGCATTTT,CATSDSGSLSQPQHF
TRBV4-1,.,many,TRBJ2-2,15,TGCGCCAGCAGCCCATCTGGGAAGAACACCGGGGAGCTGTTTTTT,CASSPSGKNTGELFF
TRBV11-2,.,.,TRBJ2-2,13,TGTGCCAGCAGCTTGGGAGACACCGGGAAGCTGTTTTTT,CASSLGDTGKLFF
TRBV5-1,.,few,TRBJ1-1,15,TGCGCCAGCAGCTTGGTAACAGGGCGGAACACTGAAGCTTTCTTT,CASSLVTGRNTEAFF
TRBV7-9,TRBD2,few,TRBJ2-3,14,TGTGCCAGCAGCGGGGGACTAGCGGGGTATACGCAGTATTTT,CASSGGLAGYTQYF
TRBV5-5,.,few,TRBJ1-5,15,TGTGCCAGCAGCTTGTTAGGTCTGAGCAATCAGCCCCAGCATTTT,CASSLLGLSNQPQHF
TRBV20-1,.,.,TRBJ2-5,12,TGCAGTGCCAGGGACTTGCAAGAGACCCAGTACTTC,CSARDLQETQYF